This T cell receptor beta chain is from a study of identifying expanded T cells in peripheral blood. The study, taken as a whole, reports: Variance in clone template counts between two-week samples significantly increased with total template count across all healthy donors.

Produced via immunoSEQ multiplex PCR; TCRdb's table is partial and in-frame only. The data hold approximately 100,000 clones, with approximately 90% observed a single time. This CDR3 comprises 16 residues. Germline values: CDR1 SGHTA, CDR2 FQGNSA. V was clipped by 7 bases and J by 0 bases, with 16 bases between them. Concerning this clone itself: The antigen remains undetermined.

Material: blood. The rearrangement uses TRBV7-2 and TRBJ2-1; TRBD1 is a possible D gene (7 bases). The TCR comes from a person aged 18 to 70 in good health. CDR3 bases: TGTGCCAGCACCATAGCGGACAGGAGCTCCTACAATGAGCAGTTCTTC. The encoded protein is CASTIADRSSYNEQFF.